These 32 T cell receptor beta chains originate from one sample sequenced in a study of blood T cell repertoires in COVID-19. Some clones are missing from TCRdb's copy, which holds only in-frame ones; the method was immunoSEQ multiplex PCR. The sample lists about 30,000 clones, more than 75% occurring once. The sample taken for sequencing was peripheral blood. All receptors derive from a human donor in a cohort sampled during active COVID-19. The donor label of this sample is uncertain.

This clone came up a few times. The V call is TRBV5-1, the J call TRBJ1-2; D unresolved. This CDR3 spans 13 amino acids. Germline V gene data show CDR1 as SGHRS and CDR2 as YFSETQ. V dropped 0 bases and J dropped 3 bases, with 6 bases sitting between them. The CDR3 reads CASSLAGYYGYTF. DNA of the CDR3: TGCGCCAGCAGCTTGGCGGGATACTATGGCTACACCTTC.

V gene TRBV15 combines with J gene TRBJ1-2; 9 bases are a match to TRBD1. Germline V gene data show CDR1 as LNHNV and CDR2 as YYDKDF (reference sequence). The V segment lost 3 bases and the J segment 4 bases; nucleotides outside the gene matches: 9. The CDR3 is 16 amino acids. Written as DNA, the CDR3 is TGTGCCACCAGCAGGTGGGGACAGGGTAGCCCCTATGGCTACACCTTC. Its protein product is CATSRWGQGSPYGYTF.

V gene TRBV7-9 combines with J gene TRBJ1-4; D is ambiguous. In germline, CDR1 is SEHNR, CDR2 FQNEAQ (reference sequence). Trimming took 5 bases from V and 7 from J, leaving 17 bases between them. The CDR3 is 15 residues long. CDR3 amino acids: CASSLGREKGEKLFF. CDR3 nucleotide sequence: TGTGCCAGCAGCCTCGGACGGGAGAAGGGTGAAAAACTGTTTTTT.

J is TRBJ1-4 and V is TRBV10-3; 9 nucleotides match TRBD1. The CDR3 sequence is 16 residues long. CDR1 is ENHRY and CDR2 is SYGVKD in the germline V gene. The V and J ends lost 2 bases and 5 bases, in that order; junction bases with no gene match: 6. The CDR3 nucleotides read TGTGCCATCAGTGAGGGGTACAGGGGGCGGAATGAAAAACTGTTTTTT. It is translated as CAISEGYRGRNEKLFF.

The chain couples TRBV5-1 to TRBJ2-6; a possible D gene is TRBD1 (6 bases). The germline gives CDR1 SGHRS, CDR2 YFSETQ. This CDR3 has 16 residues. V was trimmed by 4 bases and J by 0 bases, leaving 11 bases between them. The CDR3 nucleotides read TGCGCCAGCAGCCCGCGGACAGCCTCTGGGGCCAACGTCCTGACTTTC. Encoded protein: CASSPRTASGANVLTF.

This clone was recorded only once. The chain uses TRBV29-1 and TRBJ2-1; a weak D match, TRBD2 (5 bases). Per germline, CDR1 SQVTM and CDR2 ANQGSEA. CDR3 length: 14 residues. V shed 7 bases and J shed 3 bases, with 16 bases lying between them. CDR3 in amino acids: CSASSERHYNEQFF. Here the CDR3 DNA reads TGCAGCGCCTCCTCGGAGCGGCACTACAATGAGCAGTTCTTC.

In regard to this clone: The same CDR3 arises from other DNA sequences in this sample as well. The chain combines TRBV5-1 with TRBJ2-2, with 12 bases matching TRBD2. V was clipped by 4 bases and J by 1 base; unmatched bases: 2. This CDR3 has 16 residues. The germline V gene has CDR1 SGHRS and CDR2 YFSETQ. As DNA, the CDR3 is TGCGCCAGCAGCCCACTAGCGGGAGGGAACACCGGGGAGCTGTTTTTT. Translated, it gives CASSPLAGGNTGELFF.

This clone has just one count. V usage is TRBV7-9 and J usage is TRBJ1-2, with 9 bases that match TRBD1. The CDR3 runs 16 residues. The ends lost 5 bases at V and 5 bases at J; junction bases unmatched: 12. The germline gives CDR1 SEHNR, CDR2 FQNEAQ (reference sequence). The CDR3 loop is CASSPRTGVVVYGYTF. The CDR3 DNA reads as TGTGCCAGCAGCCCCCGGACAGGGGTGGTGGTTTATGGCTACACCTTC.

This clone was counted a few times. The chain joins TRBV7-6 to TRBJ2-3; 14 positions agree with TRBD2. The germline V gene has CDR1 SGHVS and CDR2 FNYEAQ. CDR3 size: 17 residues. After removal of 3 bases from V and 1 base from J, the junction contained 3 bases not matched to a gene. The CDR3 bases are TGTGCCAGCAGCTTGGGACTAGCGGGAGATCGCACAGATACGCAGTATTTT. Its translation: CASSLGLAGDRTDTQYF. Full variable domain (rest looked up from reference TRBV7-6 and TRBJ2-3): GAGVSQSPRYKVTKRGQDVALRCDPISGHVSLYWYRQALGQGPEFLTYFNYEAQQDKSGLPNDRFSAERPEGSISTLTIQRTEQRDSAMYRCASSLGLAGDRTDTQYFGPGTRLTVL.

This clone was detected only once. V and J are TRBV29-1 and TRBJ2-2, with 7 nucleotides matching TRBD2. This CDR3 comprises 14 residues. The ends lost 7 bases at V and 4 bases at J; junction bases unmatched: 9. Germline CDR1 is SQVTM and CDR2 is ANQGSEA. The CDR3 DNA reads TGCAGCGCTGGGGGTGCGGGAGCCACCGGGGAGCTGTTTTTT. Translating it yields CSAGGAGATGELFF.

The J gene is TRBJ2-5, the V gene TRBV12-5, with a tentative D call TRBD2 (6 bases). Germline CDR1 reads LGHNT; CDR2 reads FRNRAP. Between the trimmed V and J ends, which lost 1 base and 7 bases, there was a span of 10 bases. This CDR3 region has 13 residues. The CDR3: CASGLETGGTQYF. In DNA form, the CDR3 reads TGTGCTAGTGGTTTGGAAACCGGGGGGACCCAGTACTTC.

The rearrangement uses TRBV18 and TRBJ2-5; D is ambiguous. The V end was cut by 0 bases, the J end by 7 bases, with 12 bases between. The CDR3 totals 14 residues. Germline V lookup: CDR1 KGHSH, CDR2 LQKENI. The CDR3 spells CASSPPTARGTQYF. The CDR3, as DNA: TGTGCCAGCTCACCACCGACTGCCCGTGGGACCCAGTACTTC.

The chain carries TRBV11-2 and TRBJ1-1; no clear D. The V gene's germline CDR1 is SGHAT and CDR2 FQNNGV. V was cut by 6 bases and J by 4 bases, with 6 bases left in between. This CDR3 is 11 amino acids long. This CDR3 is CASSPRTEAFF. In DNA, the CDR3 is TGTGCCAGCAGTCCTCGCACTGAAGCTTTCTTT.

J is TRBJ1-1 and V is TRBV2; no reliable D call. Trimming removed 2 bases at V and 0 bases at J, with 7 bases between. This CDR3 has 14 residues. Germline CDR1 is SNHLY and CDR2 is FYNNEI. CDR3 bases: TGTGCCAGCAGTGAACTGAGAATGAACACTGAAGCTTTCTTT. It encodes CASSELRMNTEAFF.

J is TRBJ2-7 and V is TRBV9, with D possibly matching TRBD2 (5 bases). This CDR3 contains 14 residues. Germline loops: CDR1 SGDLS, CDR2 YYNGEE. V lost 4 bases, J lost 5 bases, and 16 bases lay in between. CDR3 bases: TGTGCCAGCAGCTTCGGGGTAGCGTCGGACGAGCAGTACTTC. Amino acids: CASSFGVASDEQYF.

The CDR3, as DNA: TGTGCCAGCAGCAATCCGGGACAGGGGGTTGAAGCTTTCTTT. The encoded protein is CASSNPGQGVEAFF. The genes are TRBV21-1 and TRBJ1-1; TRBD1 is taken as the D call from the table, unchecked against the DNA. TRBV21-1 is reported as a pseudogene. This CDR3 is 14 amino acids long.

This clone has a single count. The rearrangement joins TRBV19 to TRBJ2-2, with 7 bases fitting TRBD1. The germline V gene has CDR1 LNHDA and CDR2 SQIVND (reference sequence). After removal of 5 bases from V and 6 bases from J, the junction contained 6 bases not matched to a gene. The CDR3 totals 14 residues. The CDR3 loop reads CASSRSTGPGELFF. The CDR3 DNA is TGTGCCAGTAGTCGCTCGACAGGGCCCGGGGAGCTGTTTTTT.

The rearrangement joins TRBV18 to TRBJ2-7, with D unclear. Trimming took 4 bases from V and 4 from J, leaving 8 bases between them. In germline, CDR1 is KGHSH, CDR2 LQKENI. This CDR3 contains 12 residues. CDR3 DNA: TGTGCCAGCTCACAAGCAGCGTACGAGCAGTACTTC. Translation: CASSQAAYEQYF.

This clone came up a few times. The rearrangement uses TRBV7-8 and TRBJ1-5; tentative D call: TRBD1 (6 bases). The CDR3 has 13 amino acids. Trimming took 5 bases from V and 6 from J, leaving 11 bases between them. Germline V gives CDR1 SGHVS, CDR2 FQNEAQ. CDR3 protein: CASSVQGFQPQHF. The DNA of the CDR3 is TGTGCCAGCAGCGTACAGGGCTTTCAGCCCCAGCATTTT.

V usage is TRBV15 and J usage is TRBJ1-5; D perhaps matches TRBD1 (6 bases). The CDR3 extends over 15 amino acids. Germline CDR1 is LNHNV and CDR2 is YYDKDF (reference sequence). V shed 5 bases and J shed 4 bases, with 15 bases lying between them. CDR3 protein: CATSVTYQGNQPQHF. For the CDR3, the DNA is TGTGCCACCAGCGTGACCTATCAGGGGAATCAGCCCCAGCATTTT.

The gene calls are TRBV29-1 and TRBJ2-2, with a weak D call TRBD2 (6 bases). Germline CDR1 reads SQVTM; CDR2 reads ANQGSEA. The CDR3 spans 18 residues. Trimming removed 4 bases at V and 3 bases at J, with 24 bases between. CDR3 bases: TGCAGCGTTGTACTCCCGCGAGCGGGCGGTCTTTACACCGGGGAGCTGTTTTTT. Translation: CSVVLPRAGGLYTGELFF.

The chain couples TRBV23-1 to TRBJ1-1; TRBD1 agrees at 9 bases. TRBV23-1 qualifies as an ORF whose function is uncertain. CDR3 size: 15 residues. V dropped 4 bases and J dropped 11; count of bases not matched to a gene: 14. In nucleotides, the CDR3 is TGCGCCAGCAGTCGAAAAAGTGACAGGGGGTTATATGCTTTCTTT. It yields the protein CASSRKSDRGLYAFF.

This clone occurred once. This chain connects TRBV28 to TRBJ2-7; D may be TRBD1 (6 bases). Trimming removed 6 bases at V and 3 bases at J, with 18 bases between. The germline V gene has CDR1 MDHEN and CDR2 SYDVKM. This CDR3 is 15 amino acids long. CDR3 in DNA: TGTGCCAGCAGGGGAACAGGGAGAGCAGACTACGAGCAGTACTTC. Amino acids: CASRGTGRADYEQYF.

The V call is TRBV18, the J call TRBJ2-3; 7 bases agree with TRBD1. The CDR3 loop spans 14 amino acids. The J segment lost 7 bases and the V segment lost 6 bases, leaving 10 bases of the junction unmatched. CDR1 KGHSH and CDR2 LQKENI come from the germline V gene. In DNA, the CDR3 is TGTGCCAGCTCTGGGGACAGCCAAACCCATACGCAGTATTTT. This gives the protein CASSGDSQTHTQYF.

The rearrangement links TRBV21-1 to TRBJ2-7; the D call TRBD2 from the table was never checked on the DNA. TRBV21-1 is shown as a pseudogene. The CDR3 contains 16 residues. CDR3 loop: CASSKRATSGTYEQYF. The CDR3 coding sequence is TGTGCCAGCAGCAAACGGGCAACTAGCGGGACCTACGAGCAGTACTTC.

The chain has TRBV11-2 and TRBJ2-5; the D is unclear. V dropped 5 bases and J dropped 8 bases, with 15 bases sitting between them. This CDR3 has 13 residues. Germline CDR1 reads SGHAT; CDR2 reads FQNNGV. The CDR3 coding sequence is TGTGCCAGCAGCGAGTTCAGCCGAGGAACCCAGTACTTC. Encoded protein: CASSEFSRGTQYF.

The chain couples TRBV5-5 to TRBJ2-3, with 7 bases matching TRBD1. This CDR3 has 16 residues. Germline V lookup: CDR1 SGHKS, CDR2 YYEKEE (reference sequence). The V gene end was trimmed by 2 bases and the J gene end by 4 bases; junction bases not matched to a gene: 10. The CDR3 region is CASSFRAQGKADTQYF. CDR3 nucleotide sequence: TGTGCCAGCAGCTTCAGGGCACAGGGGAAGGCAGATACGCAGTATTTT. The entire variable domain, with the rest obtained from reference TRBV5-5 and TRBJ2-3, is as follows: DAGVTQSPTHLIKTRGQQVTLRCSPISGHKSVSWYQQVLGQGPQFIFQYYEKEERGRGNFPDRFSARQFPNYSSELNVNALLLGDSALYLCASSFRAQGKADTQYFGPGTRLTVL.

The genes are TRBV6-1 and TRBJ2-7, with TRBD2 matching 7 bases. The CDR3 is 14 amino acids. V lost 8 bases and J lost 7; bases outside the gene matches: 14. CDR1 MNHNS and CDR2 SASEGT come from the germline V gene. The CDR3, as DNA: TGTGCCAGCCGGGGGAGGGCGGGAATGTGGGAGCAGTACTTC. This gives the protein CASRGRAGMWEQYF.

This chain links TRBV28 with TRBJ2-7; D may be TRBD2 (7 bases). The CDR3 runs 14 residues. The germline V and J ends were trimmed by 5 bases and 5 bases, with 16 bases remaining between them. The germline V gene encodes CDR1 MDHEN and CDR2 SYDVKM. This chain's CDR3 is CASSQGGRVHEQYF. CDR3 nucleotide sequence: TGTGCCAGCAGTCAAGGGGGGAGGGTTCACGAGCAGTACTTC.

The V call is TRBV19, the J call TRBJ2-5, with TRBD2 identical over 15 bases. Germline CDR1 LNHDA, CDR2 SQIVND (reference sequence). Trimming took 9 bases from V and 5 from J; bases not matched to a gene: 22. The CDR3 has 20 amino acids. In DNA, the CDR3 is TGTGCCAGAAATAAATTACCCGGGACTAGCGGGAGGTGGAAGACGGAGACCCAGTACTTC. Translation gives CARNKLPGTSGRWKTETQYF. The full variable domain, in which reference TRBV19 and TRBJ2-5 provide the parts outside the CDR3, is DGGITQSPKYLFRKEGQNVTLSCEQNLNHDAMYWYRQDPGQGLRLIYYSQIVNDFQKGDIAEGYSVSREKKESFPLTVTSAQKNPTAFYLCARNKLPGTSGRWKTETQYFGPGTRLLVL.

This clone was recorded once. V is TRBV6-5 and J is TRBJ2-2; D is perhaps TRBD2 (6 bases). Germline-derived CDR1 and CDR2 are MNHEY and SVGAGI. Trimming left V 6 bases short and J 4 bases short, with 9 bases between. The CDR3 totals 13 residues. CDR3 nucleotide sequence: TGTGCCAGCAGGAGGGACTTCACCGGGGAGCTGTTTTTT. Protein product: CASRRDFTGELFF.

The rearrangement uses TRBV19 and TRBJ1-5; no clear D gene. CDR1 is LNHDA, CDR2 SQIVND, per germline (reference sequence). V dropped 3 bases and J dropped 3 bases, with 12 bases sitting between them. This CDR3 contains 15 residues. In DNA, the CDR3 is TGTGCCAGTAGTATCCTAGACGGAAACAATCAGCCCCAGCATTTT. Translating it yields CASSILDGNNQPQHF.